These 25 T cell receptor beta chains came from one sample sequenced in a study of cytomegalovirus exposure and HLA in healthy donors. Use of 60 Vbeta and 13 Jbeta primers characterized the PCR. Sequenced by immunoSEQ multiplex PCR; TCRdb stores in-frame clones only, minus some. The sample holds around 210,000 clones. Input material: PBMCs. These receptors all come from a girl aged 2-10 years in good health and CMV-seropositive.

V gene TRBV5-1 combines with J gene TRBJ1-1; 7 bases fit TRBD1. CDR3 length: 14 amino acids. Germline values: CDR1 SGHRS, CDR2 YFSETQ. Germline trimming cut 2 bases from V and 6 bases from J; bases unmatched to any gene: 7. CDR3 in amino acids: CASSFQQGFAEAFF. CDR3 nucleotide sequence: TGCGCCAGCAGCTTCCAACAGGGGTTCGCTGAAGCTTTCTTT.

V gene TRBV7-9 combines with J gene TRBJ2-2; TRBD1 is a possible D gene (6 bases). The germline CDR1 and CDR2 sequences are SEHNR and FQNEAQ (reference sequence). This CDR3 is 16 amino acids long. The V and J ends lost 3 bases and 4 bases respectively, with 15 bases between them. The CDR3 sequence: CASSFSRDTTTGELFF. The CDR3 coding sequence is TGTGCCAGCAGCTTTTCCCGGGACACAACCACCGGGGAGCTGTTTTTT. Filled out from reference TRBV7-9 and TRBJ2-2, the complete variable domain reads DTGVSQNPRHKITKRGQNVTFRCDPISEHNRLYWYRQTLGQGPEFLTYFQNEAQLEKSRLLSDRFSAERPKGSFSTLEIQRTEQGDSAMYLCASSFSRDTTTGELFFGEGSRLTVL.

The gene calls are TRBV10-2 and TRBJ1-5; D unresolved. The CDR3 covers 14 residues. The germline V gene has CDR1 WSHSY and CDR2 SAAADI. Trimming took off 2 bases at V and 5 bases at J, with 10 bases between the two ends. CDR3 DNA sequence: TGCGCCAGCAGTGAGAACAATCAAGATCAGCCCCAGCATTTT. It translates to CASSENNQDQPQHF.

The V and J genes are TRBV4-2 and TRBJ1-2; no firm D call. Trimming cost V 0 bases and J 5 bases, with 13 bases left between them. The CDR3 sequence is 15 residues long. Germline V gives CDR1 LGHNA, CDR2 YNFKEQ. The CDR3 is CASSQDRGEAYGYTF. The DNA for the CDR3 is TGTGCCAGCAGCCAAGATCGGGGAGAGGCGTATGGCTACACCTTC.

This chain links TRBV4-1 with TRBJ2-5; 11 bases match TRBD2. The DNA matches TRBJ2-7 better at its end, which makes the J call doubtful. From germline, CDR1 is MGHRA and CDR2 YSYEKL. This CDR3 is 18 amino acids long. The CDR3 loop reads CASSQEGPVTSGSIEQYF. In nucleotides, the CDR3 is TGCGCCAGCAGCCAAGAAGGCCCTGTCACTAGCGGGAGTATCGAGCAGTACTTC.

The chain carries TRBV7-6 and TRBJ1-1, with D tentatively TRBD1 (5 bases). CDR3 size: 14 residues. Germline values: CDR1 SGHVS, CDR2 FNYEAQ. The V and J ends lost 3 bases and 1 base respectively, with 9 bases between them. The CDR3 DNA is TGTGCCAGCAGCTTGGGGGGGTGGAACACTGAAGCTTTCTTT. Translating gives CASSLGGWNTEAFF.

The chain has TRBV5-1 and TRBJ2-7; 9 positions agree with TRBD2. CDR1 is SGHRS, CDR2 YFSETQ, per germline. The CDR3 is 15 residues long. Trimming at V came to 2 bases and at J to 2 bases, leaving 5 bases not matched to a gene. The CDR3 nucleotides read TGCGCCAGCAGCTTAGGGGCTAGCGGGGCCTACGAGCAGTACTTC. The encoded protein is CASSLGASGAYEQYF.

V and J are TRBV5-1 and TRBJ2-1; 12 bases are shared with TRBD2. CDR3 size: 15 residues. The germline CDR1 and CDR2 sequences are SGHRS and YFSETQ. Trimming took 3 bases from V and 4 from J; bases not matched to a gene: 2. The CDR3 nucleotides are TGCGCCAGCAGCTGGACTAGCGGGGTTTACAATGAGCAGTTCTTC. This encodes CASSWTSGVYNEQFF.

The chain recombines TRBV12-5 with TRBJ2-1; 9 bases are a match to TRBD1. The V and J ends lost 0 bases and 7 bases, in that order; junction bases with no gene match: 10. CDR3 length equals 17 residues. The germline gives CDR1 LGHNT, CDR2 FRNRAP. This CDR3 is CASGLVLGTGTINEQFF. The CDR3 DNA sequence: TGTGCTAGTGGTTTGGTACTCGGGACAGGGACAATAAATGAGCAGTTCTTC.

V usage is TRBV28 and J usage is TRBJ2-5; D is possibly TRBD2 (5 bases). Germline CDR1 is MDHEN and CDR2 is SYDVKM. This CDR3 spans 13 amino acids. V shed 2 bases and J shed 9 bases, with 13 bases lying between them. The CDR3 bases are TGTGCCAGCAGTTTAGGAGGTCGGCTGTCCCAGTACTTC. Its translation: CASSLGGRLSQYF. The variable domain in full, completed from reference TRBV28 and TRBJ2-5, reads DVKVTQSSRYLVKRTGEKVFLECVQDMDHENMFWYRQDPGLGLRLIYFSYDVKMKEKGDIPEGYSVSREKKERFSLILESASTNQTSMYLCASSLGGRLSQYFGPGTRLLVL.

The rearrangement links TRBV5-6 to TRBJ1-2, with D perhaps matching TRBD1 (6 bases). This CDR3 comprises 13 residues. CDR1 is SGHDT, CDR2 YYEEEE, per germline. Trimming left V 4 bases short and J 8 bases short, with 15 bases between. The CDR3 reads CASSDPTGAGYTF. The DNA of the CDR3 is TGTGCCAGCAGCGACCCGACAGGTGCCGGCTACACCTTC.

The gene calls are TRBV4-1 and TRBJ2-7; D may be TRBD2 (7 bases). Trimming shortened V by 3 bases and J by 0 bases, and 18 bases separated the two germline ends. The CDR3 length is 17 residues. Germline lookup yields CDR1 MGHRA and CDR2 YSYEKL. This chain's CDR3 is CASSQAGEGKNSYEQYF. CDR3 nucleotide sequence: TGCGCCAGCAGCCAGGCAGGGGAGGGGAAAAACTCCTACGAGCAGTACTTC.

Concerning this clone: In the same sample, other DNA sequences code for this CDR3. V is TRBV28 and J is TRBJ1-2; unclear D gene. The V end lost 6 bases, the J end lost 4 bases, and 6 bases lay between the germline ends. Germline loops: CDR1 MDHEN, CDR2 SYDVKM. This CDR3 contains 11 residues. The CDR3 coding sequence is TGTGCCAGCAGGTCCGTCTATGGCTACACCTTC. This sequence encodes CASRSVYGYTF.

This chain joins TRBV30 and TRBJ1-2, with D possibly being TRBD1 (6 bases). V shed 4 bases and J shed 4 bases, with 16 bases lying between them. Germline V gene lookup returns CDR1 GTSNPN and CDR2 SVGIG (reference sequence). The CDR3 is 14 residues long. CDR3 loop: CAWILPDRPYGYTF. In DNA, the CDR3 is TGTGCCTGGATCCTCCCGGACAGACCCTATGGCTACACCTTC.

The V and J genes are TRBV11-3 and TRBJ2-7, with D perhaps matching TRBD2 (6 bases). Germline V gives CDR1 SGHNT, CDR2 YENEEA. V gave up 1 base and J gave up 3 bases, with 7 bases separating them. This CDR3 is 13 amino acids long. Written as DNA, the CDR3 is TGTGCCAGCAGCTTAGGGGGGGACTACGAGCAGTACTTC. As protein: CASSLGGDYEQYF. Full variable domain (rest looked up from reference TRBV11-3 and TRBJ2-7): EAGVVQSPRYKIIEKKQPVAFWCNPISGHNTLYWYLQNLGQGPELLIRYENEEAVDDSQLPKDRFSAERLKGVDSTLKIQPAELGDSAVYLCASSLGGDYEQYFGPGTRLTVT.

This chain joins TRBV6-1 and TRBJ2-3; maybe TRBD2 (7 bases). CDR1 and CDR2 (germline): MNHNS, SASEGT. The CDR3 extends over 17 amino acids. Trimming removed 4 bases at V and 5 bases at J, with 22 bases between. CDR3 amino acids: CASSGSAGERGEDTQYF. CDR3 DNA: TGTGCCAGCAGTGGAAGTGCGGGAGAGAGGGGGGAAGATACGCAGTATTTT.

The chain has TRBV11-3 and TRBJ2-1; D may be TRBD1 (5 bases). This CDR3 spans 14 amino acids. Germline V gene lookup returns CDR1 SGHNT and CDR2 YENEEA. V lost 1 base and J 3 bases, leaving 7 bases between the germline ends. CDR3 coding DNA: TGTGCCAGCAGCTTAGGGGGCGACTACAATGAGCAGTTCTTC. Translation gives CASSLGGDYNEQFF.

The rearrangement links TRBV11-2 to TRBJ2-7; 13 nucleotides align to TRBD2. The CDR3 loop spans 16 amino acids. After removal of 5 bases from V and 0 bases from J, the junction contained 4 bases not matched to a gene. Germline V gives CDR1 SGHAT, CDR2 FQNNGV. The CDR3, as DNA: TGTGCCAGCAGCCCATGGACTAGCGGGAGCTCCTACGAGCAGTACTTC. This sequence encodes CASSPWTSGSSYEQYF.

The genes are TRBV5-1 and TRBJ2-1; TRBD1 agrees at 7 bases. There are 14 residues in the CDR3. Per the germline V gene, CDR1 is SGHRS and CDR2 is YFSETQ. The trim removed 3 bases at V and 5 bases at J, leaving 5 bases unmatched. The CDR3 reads CASSYRGGHNEQFF. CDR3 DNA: TGCGCCAGCAGCTACAGGGGCGGACACAATGAGCAGTTCTTC.

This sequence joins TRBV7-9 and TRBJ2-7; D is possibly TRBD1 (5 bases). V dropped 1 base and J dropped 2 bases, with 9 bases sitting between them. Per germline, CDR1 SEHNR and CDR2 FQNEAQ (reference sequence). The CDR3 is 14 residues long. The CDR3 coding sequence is TGTGCCAGCAGCTTAGTCGACAGCACCTACGAGCAGTACTTC. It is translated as CASSLVDSTYEQYF.

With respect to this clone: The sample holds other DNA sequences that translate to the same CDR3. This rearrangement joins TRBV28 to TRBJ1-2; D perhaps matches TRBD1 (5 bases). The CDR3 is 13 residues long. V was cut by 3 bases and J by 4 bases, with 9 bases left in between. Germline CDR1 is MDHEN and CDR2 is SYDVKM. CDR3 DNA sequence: TGTGCCAGCAGTTTGGGGCAGGGCTATGGCTACACCTTC. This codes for CASSLGQGYGYTF.

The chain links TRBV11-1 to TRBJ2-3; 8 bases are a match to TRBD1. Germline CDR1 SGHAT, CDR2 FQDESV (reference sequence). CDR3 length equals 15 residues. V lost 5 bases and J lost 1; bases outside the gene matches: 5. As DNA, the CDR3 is TGTGCCAGCAGCAAGGACAGGGTGGGCACAGATACGCAGTATTTT. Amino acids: CASSKDRVGTDTQYF.

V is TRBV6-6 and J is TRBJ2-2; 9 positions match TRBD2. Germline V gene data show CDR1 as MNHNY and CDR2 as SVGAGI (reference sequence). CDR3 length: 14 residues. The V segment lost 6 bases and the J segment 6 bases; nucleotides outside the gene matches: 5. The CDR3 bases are TGTGCCAGCAGCCCGGGACTAGCTGCCGGGGAGCTGTTTTTT. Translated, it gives CASSPGLAAGELFF.

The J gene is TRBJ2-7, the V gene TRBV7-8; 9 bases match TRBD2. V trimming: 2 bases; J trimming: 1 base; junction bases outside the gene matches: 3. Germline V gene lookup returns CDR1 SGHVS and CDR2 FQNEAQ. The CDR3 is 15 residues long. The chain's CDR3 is CASSLIAGVSYEQYF. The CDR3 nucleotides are TGTGCCAGCAGCTTAATAGCGGGAGTGTCCTACGAGCAGTACTTC. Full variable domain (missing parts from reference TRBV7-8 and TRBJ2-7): GAGVSQSPRYKVAKRGQDVALRCDPISGHVSLFWYQQALGQGPEFLTYFQNEAQLDKSGLPSDRFFAERPEGSVSTLKIQRTQQEDSAVYLCASSLIAGVSYEQYFGPGTRLTVT.

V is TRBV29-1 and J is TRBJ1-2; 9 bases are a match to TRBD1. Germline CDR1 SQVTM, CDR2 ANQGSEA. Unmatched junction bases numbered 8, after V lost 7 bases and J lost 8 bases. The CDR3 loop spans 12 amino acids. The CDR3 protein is CSGLGQGQGYTF. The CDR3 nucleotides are TGCAGCGGGCTGGGACAGGGTCAGGGCTACACCTTC. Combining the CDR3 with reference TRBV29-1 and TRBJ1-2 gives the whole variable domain SAVISQKPSRDICQRGTSLTIQCQVDSQVTMMFWYRQQPGQSLTLIATANQGSEATYESGFVIDKFPISRPNLTFSTLTVSNMSPEDSSIYLCSGLGQGQGYTFGSGTRLTVV.